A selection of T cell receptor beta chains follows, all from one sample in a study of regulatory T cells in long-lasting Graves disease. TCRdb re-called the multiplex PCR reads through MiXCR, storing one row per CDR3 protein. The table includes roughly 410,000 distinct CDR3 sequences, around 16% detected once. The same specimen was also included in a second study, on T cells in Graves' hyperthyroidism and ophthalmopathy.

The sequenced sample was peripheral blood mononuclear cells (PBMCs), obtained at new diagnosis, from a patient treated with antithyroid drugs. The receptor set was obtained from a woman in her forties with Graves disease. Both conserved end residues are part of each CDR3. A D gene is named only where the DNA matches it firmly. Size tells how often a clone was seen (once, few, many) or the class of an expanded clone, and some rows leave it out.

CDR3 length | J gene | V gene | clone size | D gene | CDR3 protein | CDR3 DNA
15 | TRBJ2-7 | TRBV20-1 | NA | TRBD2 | CSASPLSGVRYEQYF | TGCAGTGCTTCCCCTTTAAGCGGGGTCCGGTACGAGCAGTACTTC
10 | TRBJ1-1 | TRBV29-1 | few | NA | CSVRNTEAFF | TGCAGCGTTAGGAACACTGAAGCTTTCTTT
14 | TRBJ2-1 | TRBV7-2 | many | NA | CASSLVATGVEQFF | TGTGCCAGCAGCTTAGTTGCCACGGGAGTTGAGCAGTTCTTC
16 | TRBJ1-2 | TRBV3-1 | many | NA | CASSQDQGVWDYGYTF | TGTGCCAGCAGCCAAGATCAAGGGGTATGGGATTATGGCTACACCTTC
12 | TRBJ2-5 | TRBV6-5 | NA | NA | CASSHSGETQYF | TGTGCCAGCAGTCACTCAGGGGAGACCCAGTACTTC
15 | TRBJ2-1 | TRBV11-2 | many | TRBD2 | CASSPSGADYNEQFF | TGTGCCAGCAGCCCTAGCGGGGCCGACTACAATGAGCAGTTCTTC
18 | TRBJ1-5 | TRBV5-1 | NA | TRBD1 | CASSLGPSGTGANQPQHF | TGCGCCAGCAGCTTGGGCCCCTCCGGGACAGGAGCCAATCAGCCCCAGCATTTT
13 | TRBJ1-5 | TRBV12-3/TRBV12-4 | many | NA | CASSKGSNQPQHF | TGTGCCAGCAGTAAGGGTAGCAATCAGCCCCAGCATTTT
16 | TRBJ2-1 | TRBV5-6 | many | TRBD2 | CASSEMGLAGNNEQFF | TGTGCCAGCAGCGAAATGGGACTAGCGGGGAACAATGAGCAGTTCTTC
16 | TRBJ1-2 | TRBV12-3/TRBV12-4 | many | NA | CASSLYFGGRKGGYTF | TGTGCCAGCAGTTTGTACTTTGGGGGACGAAAGGGTGGCTACACCTTC
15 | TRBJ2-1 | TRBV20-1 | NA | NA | CSARPPGLYNNEQFF | TGCAGTGCTAGGCCCCCGGGACTGTATAACAATGAGCAGTTCTTC
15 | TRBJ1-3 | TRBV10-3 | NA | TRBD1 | CAISERGGEGNTIYF | TGTGCCATCAGTGAGAGAGGGGGCGAAGGAAACACCATATATTTT
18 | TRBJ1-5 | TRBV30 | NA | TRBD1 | CAWSRGTGGPDSNQPQHF | TGTGCCTGGAGTCGAGGGACAGGGGGCCCCGATAGCAATCAGCCCCAGCATTTT
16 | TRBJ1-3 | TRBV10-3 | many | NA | CAISPQGGVAGNTIYF | TGTGCCATCAGTCCTCAGGGAGGAGTGGCTGGAAACACCATATATTTT
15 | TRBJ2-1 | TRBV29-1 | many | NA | CSVEEQGSSYNEQFF | TGCAGCGTTGAAGAGCAAGGGAGCTCCTACAATGAGCAGTTCTTC
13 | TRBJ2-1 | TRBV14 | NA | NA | CASSRMADSEQFF | TGTGCCAGCAGCCGCATGGCGGACTCTGAGCAGTTCTTC
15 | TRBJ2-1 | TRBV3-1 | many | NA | CASSQVQSSYNEQFF | TGTGCCAGCAGCCAAGTTCAGAGCTCCTACAATGAGCAGTTCTTC
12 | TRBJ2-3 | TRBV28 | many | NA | CATNGNTDTQYF | TGTGCAACAAACGGCAACACAGATACGCAGTATTTT
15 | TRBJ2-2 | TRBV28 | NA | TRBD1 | CASTSQGQLTGELFF | TGTGCCAGCACCTCACAGGGACAGTTAACCGGGGAGCTGTTTTTT
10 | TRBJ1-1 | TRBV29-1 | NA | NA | CSVAAGEAFF | TGCAGCGTTGCGGCCGGTGAAGCTTTCTTT
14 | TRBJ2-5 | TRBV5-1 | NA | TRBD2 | CASSRASGRETQYF | TGCGCCAGCTCTCGGGCTAGCGGGAGAGAGACCCAGTACTTC
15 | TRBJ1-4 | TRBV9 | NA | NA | CASSVAAATNEKLFF | TGTGCCAGCAGCGTAGCGGCGGCAACTAATGAAAAACTGTTTTTT
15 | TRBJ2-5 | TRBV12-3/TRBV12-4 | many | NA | CASSLSAGTWETQYF | TGTGCCAGCAGTTTATCTGCTGGGACGTGGGAGACCCAGTACTTC
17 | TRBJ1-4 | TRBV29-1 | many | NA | CSVEDKGDFLRGEKLFF | TGCAGCGTTGAAGATAAAGGAGATTTTCTAAGGGGTGAAAAACTGTTTTTT
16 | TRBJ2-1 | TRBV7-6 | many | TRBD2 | CASSSKAGGPYNEQFF | TGTGCCAGCAGCTCCAAAGCGGGAGGGCCGTACAATGAGCAGTTCTTC
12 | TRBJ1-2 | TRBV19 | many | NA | CASSGGYYGYTF | TGTGCCAGTAGCGGAGGGTACTATGGCTACACCTTC
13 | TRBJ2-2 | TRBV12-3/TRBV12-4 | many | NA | CASSGTSAGELFF | TGTGCCAGCAGTGGTACTTCTGCCGGGGAGCTGTTTTTT
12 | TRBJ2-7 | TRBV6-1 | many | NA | CATQPPDYEQYF | TGTGCCACACAGCCACCTGACTACGAGCAGTACTTC
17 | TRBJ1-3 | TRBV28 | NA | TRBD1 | CASSSGTGIGTGNTIYF | TGTGCCAGCAGTTCAGGGACAGGGATCGGAACTGGAAACACCATATATTTT